This T cell receptor beta chain stems from a study of naive and memory T cell subsets. Study-level results: Delayed type IV hypersensitivity infiltration was taken to explain higher tuberculin-site TCR counts. Both skin biopsy types reportedly yielded TCRs, tuberculin sites far more.

Treatment denoted: skin biopsy from PPD injection site in Mantoux-positive individual. An oligonucleotide containing a UMI was ligated to the 3' end of TCR cDNA. Biopsied sites were PPD injections in people with a positive Mantoux test. This clonotype was observed many times. Its antigen is unidentified. Ligated cDNA underwent four rounds of PCR with nested alpha and beta constant region primers and SP2. Blood and skin TCR RNA was reverse transcribed with alpha and beta constant primers. TCRdb reprocessed the UMI-ligation and nested PCR reads with MiXCR, giving one entry per CDR3 protein. The sample has some 40,000 distinct CDR3 sequences; roughly 9.6% are singletons. Sequenced material: skin, taken from a tuberculin skin test site. The receptor was isolated from an adult in good health.

The CDR3, as DNA: TGCGCCAGCAGCTTGGCAGGGGGTAACTATGGCTACACCTTC. This codes for CASSLAGGNYGYTF. The chain employs TRBV5-1 and TRBJ1-2, with 7 bases aligning to TRBD1. This CDR3 comprises 14 residues. CDR1 SGHRS and CDR2 YFSETQ come from the germline V gene. V lost 0 bases, J lost 1 base, and 0 bases stayed unmatched.